This T cell receptor (beta chain) was observed in a study of early T cells in non-severe SARS-CoV-2 infection. Researchers tagged individual cDNA molecules with unique molecular identifiers. Each CDR3 protein is one row after TCRdb ran MiXCR on the 5' RACE reads. Of 45,000 to 55,000 distinct CDR3 sequences listed, 7.7% were seen once; the top ten hold roughly 5.9%. Germline V gene lookup returns CDR1 ENHRY and CDR2 SYGVKD. The CDR3 has 16 amino acids. On this clonotype itself: At one end, the junction sequence differs from germline, possibly due to a read error.

The TCR comes from an adult who was a healthcare worker with PCR-confirmed SARS-CoV-2 infection or an uninfected control (not recorded which). The source material was whole blood. The rearrangement links TRBV10-3 to TRBJ2-7; 9 bases are shared with TRBD2. The DNA for the CDR3 is TGTGCCATCAGCGGCTTAGCCGGGACTAGCTCCCACGAGCAGTACTTC. Translated, it gives CAISGLAGTSSHEQYF.